This TCR beta chain stems from a study of blood T cell repertoires in COVID-19. Overall study context: The study drew acute and convalescent COVID-19 samples from the United States, Italy and Spain.

Only in-frame clones appear in the TCRdb table, and some are missing; sequencing was by immunoSEQ multiplex PCR. The data show about 50,000 clones, about 91% seen once. The germline V gene has CDR1 GTSNPN and CDR2 SVGIG (reference sequence). V was cut by 2 bases and J by 3 bases, with 7 bases left in between. The CDR3 contains 12 residues. The sequencing input was peripheral blood. The clonotype comes from a middle-aged man with active COVID-19. The chain recombines TRBV30 with TRBJ1-1; D is undetermined. The CDR3 spells CAWSISDTEAFF. The CDR3 DNA reads as TGTGCCTGGAGTATTTCGGACACTGAAGCTTTCTTT.